The 31 T cell receptor beta chains below were found in one sample sequenced in a study of T cell responses to AZD1222 COVID-19 vaccine. TCRdb's copy holds only in-frame clones and misses some; the assay was immunoSEQ multiplex PCR. Seen here are about 75,000 clones, around 87% observed once, and the top ten hold 18%. The material was peripheral blood, obtained 28 days after the second AZD1222 dose. Every receptor here comes from an adult who received the AZD1222 COVID-19 vaccine.

This clone was observed a single time. In nucleotides, the CDR3 is TGCGCCAGCAGCCCGGTAGGGGGTTTGACATTTCTGACTTTC. It encodes CASSPVGGLTFLTF. The V call is TRBV5-1, the J call TRBJ2-6; a possible D gene is TRBD1 (6 bases). CDR1 is SGHRS and CDR2 is YFSETQ in the germline V gene. CDR3 length: 14 residues. V shed 4 bases and J shed 16 bases, with 21 bases lying between them.

The chain employs TRBV28 and TRBJ2-5; 9 bases fit TRBD2. The CDR3 sequence is 13 residues long. From germline, CDR1 is MDHEN and CDR2 SYDVKM. The V segment lost 2 bases and the J segment 5 bases; nucleotides outside the gene matches: 0. CDR3 residues: CASSLGLAETQYF. Here the CDR3 DNA reads TGTGCCAGCAGTTTAGGACTAGCGGAGACCCAGTACTTC.

The chain has TRBV19 and TRBJ2-7; 8 nucleotides line up with TRBD1. This CDR3 is built from 15 residues. CDR1 and CDR2 from the germline V gene are LNHDA and SQIVND (reference sequence). The V segment lost 7 bases and the J segment 5 bases; nucleotides outside the gene matches: 13. CDR3 coding DNA: TGTGCCAGTAAAAGAACTGGACAGGGTAACCACGAGCAGTACTTC. This gives the protein CASKRTGQGNHEQYF. Full variable domain (remainder filled in from reference TRBV19 and TRBJ2-7): DGGITQSPKYLFRKEGQNVTLSCEQNLNHDAMYWYRQDPGQGLRLIYYSQIVNDFQKGDIAEGYSVSREKKESFPLTVTSAQKNPTAFYLCASKRTGQGNHEQYFGPGTRLTVT.

The CDR3 DNA is TGTGCCAGCAGCTCCGGGACAGGGGAAGCCAAAAACATTCAGTACTTC. Translated: CASSSGTGEAKNIQYF. The chain carries TRBV5-6 and TRBJ2-4; 10 bases align to TRBD1. The CDR3 has 16 amino acids. Germline V gene sequence: CDR1 SGHDT, CDR2 YYEEEE. The junction had 3 bases not matched to a gene; V was cut back by 3 bases and J by 0 bases.

The gene calls are TRBV7-3 and TRBJ1-1, with D possibly being TRBD1 (5 bases). This CDR3 is built from 14 residues. Looked up from germline, CDR1 is SGHTA and CDR2 is FQGTGA. V was pared by 0 bases and J by 0 bases, with 5 bases between. The CDR3 here is CASSLTGVNTEAFF. CDR3 DNA sequence: TGTGCCAGCAGCTTAACAGGGGTGAACACTGAAGCTTTCTTT.

This sequence joins TRBV5-8 and TRBJ1-4; D is unresolved. Germline V lookup: CDR1 SGHTS, CDR2 YDEGEE. V shed 1 base and J shed 8 bases, with 15 bases lying between them. The CDR3 has 15 residues. The CDR3 DNA is TGTGCCAGCAGCTTGACTCTGGGAGTGGAGGAAAAACTGTTTTTT. This encodes CASSLTLGVEEKLFF. The entire variable domain, with the rest obtained from reference TRBV5-8 and TRBJ1-4, is as follows: EAGVTQSPTHLIKTRGQQATLRCSPISGHTSVYWYQQALGLGLQFLLWYDEGEERNRGNFPPRFSGRQFPNYSSELNVNALELEDSALYLCASSLTLGVEEKLFFGSGTQLSVL.

The rearrangement uses TRBV18 and TRBJ2-4; D unclear. The germline V gene has CDR1 KGHSH and CDR2 LQKENI. V shed 5 bases and J shed 0 bases, with 17 bases lying between them. There are 17 residues in the CDR3. The CDR3 region is CASSGLTLLRAKNIQYF. The CDR3 DNA follows: TGTGCCAGCTCAGGTCTCACTCTGTTAAGAGCCAAAAACATTCAGTACTTC.

The V and J genes are TRBV6-2 or TRBV6-3 and TRBJ2-7; D call uncertain. V lost 4 bases, J lost 4 bases, and 5 bases lay in between. This CDR3 region has 11 residues. Germline V gene sequence: CDR1 MNHEY, CDR2 SVGEGT. The CDR3 DNA follows: TGTGCCAGCAGTTCGCGGTACGAGCAGTACTTC. This sequence encodes CASSSRYEQYF.

This clone was observed a single time. The chain joins TRBV5-6 to TRBJ1-4; 11 nucleotides line up with TRBD1. CDR3 length equals 15 residues. V lost 1 base, J lost 7 bases, and 3 bases stayed unmatched. The germline V gene encodes CDR1 SGHDT and CDR2 YYEEEE. CDR3 sequence (DNA): TGTGCCAGCAGCTTGTTGGGACAGGGGGGTGAAAAACTGTTTTTT. It codes for CASSLLGQGGEKLFF.

The rearrangement joins TRBV3-1 (or the pseudogene TRBV3-2) to TRBJ1-2; TRBD1 aligns across 10 bases. CDR3 length equals 16 residues. CDR1 LGHDT and CDR2 YNNKEL come from the germline V gene (reference sequence). After removal of 4 bases from V and 2 bases from J, the junction contained 7 bases not matched to a gene. The CDR3 here is CASSLRDRGPNYGYTF. Here the CDR3 DNA reads TGTGCCAGCAGCCTCCGGGACAGGGGACCCAACTATGGCTACACCTTC.

Written as DNA, the CDR3 is TGTGCCAGCAGCGCCCGGGACAGCGTCCGTGGCTACACCTTC. Translating gives CASSARDSVRGYTF. The chain combines TRBV5-4 with TRBJ1-2, with TRBD1 matching 7 bases. The CDR3 has 14 residues. Germline CDR1 is SGHNT and CDR2 is YYREEE (reference sequence). The trim removed 4 bases at V and 7 bases at J, leaving 10 bases unmatched.

The chain has TRBV7-2 and TRBJ2-5; no definite D call. Germline assignment: CDR1 SGHTA and CDR2 FQGNSA. Trimming pared 1 base from V and 0 bases from J, leaving 6 bases between. CDR3 length: 14 amino acids. The CDR3 DNA sequence: TGTGCCAGCAGCTTAGACAGATACCAAGAGACCCAGTACTTC. Translating it yields CASSLDRYQETQYF.

V is TRBV5-6 and J is TRBJ1-2, with D possibly TRBD1 on 5 matching bases. Germline assignment: CDR1 SGHDT and CDR2 YYEEEE. V lost 0 bases and J 8 bases, leaving 14 bases between the germline ends. This CDR3 is 14 amino acids long. CDR3 amino acids: CASSLASGQGGYTF. CDR3 nucleotides: TGTGCCAGCAGCTTGGCCTCGGGGCAAGGGGGCTACACCTTC.

V gene TRBV19 combines with J gene TRBJ1-3; D gene uncertain. Trimming removed 6 bases from V and 1 base from J, with 1 base in between. CDR1 is LNHDA and CDR2 is SQIVND in the germline V gene (reference sequence). The CDR3 is made up of 11 amino acids. The CDR3 nucleotides are TGTGCCAGTAGGTCTGGAAACACCATATATTTT. This translates into CASRSGNTIYF.

The gene calls are TRBV18 and TRBJ2-7, with D perhaps TRBD2 (5 bases). V was pared by 0 bases and J by 3 bases, with 9 bases between. The CDR3 length is 14 residues. Germline V lookup: CDR1 KGHSH, CDR2 LQKENI. The CDR3 DNA reads TGTGCCAGCTCACCACCGTCCAGCGGCTACGAGCAGTACTTC. It yields the protein CASSPPSSGYEQYF.

In DNA form, the CDR3 reads TGTGCCACCAGTGATCACGGAAAACAGGGGGCTTACACTGAAGCTTTCTTT. It is translated as CATSDHGKQGAYTEAFF. The rearrangement joins TRBV24-1 to TRBJ1-1; 9 nucleotides align to TRBD1. The CDR3 sequence is 17 residues long. Unmatched junction bases numbered 10, after V lost 3 bases and J lost 3 bases. Germline V gene sequence: CDR1 KGHDR, CDR2 SFDVKD.

The V and J genes are TRBV4-1 and TRBJ2-7; TRBD2 might be the D (5 bases). The CDR3 loop spans 17 amino acids. Deletions cut 4 bases from V and 0 bases from J, with 19 bases between. Germline assignment: CDR1 MGHRA and CDR2 YSYEKL. The chain's CDR3 is CASSPTTPADYSYEQYF. DNA for the CDR3: TGCGCCAGCAGCCCAACGACCCCCGCAGACTACTCCTACGAGCAGTACTTC.

The CDR3: CASSLGQPQHF. CDR3 bases: TGTGCCAGCAGTTTGGGTCAGCCCCAGCATTTT. The J gene is TRBJ1-5, the V gene TRBV12-3 or TRBV12-4, with unresolved D. The CDR3 is 11 residues long. Deletions cut 3 bases from V and 6 bases from J, with 3 bases between.

V and J are TRBV2 and TRBJ2-7, with 15 bases matching TRBD2. The CDR3 runs to 13 residues. CDR1 is SNHLY and CDR2 is FYNNEI in the germline V gene. J gave up 11 bases and V 6 bases, and 5 bases lay outside the gene matches. As DNA, the CDR3 is TGTGCCAGCAGAGGGACTAGCGGGGGGATTAAGTACTTC. It encodes CASRGTSGGIKYF.

This chain joins TRBV5-4 and TRBJ2-5, with no clear D. Trimming pared 4 bases from V and 3 bases from J, leaving 4 bases between. Germline loops: CDR1 SGHNT, CDR2 YYREEE (reference sequence). CDR3 length equals 11 residues. The CDR3 loop reads CASSREETQYF. The CDR3 coding sequence is TGTGCCAGCAGCAGAGAAGAGACCCAGTACTTC.

Remarks on this clone: Distinct nucleotide sequences in the sample also encode this CDR3. The chain links TRBV7-9 to TRBJ1-1; 7 bases align to TRBD1. The V gene end was trimmed by 1 base and the J gene end by 2 bases; junction bases not matched to a gene: 1. The CDR3 has 14 residues. Germline V gives CDR1 SEHNR, CDR2 FQNEAQ (reference sequence). CDR3 protein: CASSLEGANTEAFF. For the CDR3, the DNA is TGTGCCAGCAGCTTAGAGGGGGCCAACACTGAAGCTTTCTTT.

The chain combines TRBV7-3 with TRBJ1-1, with 7 bases that match TRBD1. This CDR3 spans 13 amino acids. J lost 6 bases, V lost 5 bases, and 6 bases had no gene match. CDR1 and CDR2 (germline): SGHTA, FQGTGA. DNA of the CDR3: TGTGCCAGCAGCATTGACAGGGCTGCTGAAGCTTTCTTT. It codes for CASSIDRAAEAFF.

This rearrangement joins TRBV7-2 to TRBJ2-1, with D perhaps TRBD2 (7 bases). The CDR3 has 16 amino acids. V shed 0 bases and J shed 4 bases, with 13 bases lying between them. Germline CDR1 SGHTA, CDR2 FQGNSA. The DNA for the CDR3 is TGTGCCAGCAGCTTAGCCTCGGGGGGCCGATACAATGAGCAGTTCTTC. This encodes CASSLASGGRYNEQFF.

The rearrangement links TRBV5-1 to TRBJ2-1; D not certain. The germline gives CDR1 SGHRS, CDR2 YFSETQ. V lost 0 bases, J lost 5 bases, and 18 bases lay in between. The CDR3 is 17 residues long. CDR3 region: CASSLERLGLNNNEQFF. The CDR3 DNA reads as TGCGCCAGCAGCTTGGAACGGCTGGGTCTCAATAACAATGAGCAGTTCTTC. Filled out from reference TRBV5-1 and TRBJ2-1, the complete variable domain reads KAGVTQTPRYLIKTRGQQVTLSCSPISGHRSVSWYQQTPGQGLQFLFEYFSETQRNKGNFPGRFSGRQFSNSRSEMNVSTLELGDSALYLCASSLERLGLNNNEQFFGPGTRLTVL.

The chain uses TRBV19 and TRBJ2-3, with TRBD1 matching over 10 bases. V lost 3 bases to trimming and J lost 3 bases; unmatched junction nucleotides: 6. Germline V CDR1 and CDR2: LNHDA, SQIVND (reference sequence). The CDR3 consists of 16 residues. CDR3 DNA: TGTGCCAGTAGTATGGATGGGACAGGGGTAACAGATACGCAGTATTTT. Protein sequence: CASSMDGTGVTDTQYF.

This chain links TRBV4-1 with TRBJ2-2; 10 nucleotides agree with TRBD1. The CDR3 has 15 amino acids. The V gene's germline CDR1 is MGHRA and CDR2 YSYEKL. V was clipped by 5 bases and J by 6 bases; unmatched bases: 6. CDR3 coding DNA: TGCGCCAGCAGCAACCCCGGGACAGGGGCCGGGGAGCTGTTTTTT. Protein product: CASSNPGTGAGELFF.

The V and J genes are TRBV18 and TRBJ2-1; D remains ambiguous. The V end was cut by 2 bases, the J end by 6 bases, with 8 bases between. The germline CDR1 and CDR2 sequences are KGHSH and LQKENI. The CDR3 contains 13 residues. In nucleotides, the CDR3 is TGTGCCAGCTCACCAGGTCAGGTCAATGAGCAGTTCTTC. It is translated as CASSPGQVNEQFF.

The table lists this clone with a count of one. The chain recombines TRBV11-3 with TRBJ2-1, with TRBD2 matching 8 bases. CDR3 length: 13 amino acids. J gave up 6 bases and V 4 bases, and 2 bases lay outside the gene matches. Germline V lookup: CDR1 SGHNT, CDR2 YENEEA. The CDR3 coding sequence is TGTGCCAGCAGCTACGGGACTAGCAATGAGCAGTTCTTC. This sequence encodes CASSYGTSNEQFF.

This chain uses TRBV24-1 with TRBJ2-2; a weak D match, TRBD1 (6 bases). Trimming stripped 1 base from V and 4 bases from J, with 9 bases between. Looked up from germline, CDR1 is KGHDR and CDR2 is SFDVKD. This CDR3 comprises 15 residues. Written as DNA, the CDR3 is TGTGCCACCAGTGATTTCCGGGACACCACCGGGGAGCTGTTTTTT. Protein sequence: CATSDFRDTTGELFF.

This chain links TRBV30 with TRBJ1-2; a weak D match, TRBD1 (5 bases). Germline V gene lookup returns CDR1 GTSNPN and CDR2 SVGIG (reference sequence). The CDR3 extends over 13 amino acids. The ends were cut back, 3 bases at V and 6 bases at J, with 14 bases in the middle. The CDR3, as DNA: TGTGCCTGGAGAAAGGGGCACTGGGATGGCTACACCTTC. It codes for CAWRKGHWDGYTF.

The rearrangement joins TRBV28 to TRBJ1-2; 7 nucleotides match TRBD1. Germline CDR1 is MDHEN and CDR2 is SYDVKM. The CDR3 runs 16 residues. V lost 3 bases to trimming and J lost 6 bases; unmatched junction nucleotides: 13. The CDR3 DNA reads TGTGCCAGCAGTTTGAGACAGGGAATACAGTCGGATGGCTACACCTTC. The encoded protein is CASSLRQGIQSDGYTF.